This TCR beta chain was identified in a study of technical replicates of blood from several donors. The CDR3 is 13 residues long. CDR1 is MNHNS, CDR2 SASEGT, per germline. Trimming stripped 3 bases from V and 5 bases from J, with 11 bases between. Data came from immunoSEQ multiplex PCR; TCRdb stores just in-frame clones and leaves some out. This table has about 12,000 clones, more than 85% appearing once. Input material: PBMCs. This clonotype originated in a human donor in good health. The genes are TRBV6-1 and TRBJ2-7, with D maybe TRBD1 (6 bases). CDR3 protein: CASSDQQGNEQYF. DNA for the CDR3: TGTGCCAGCAGTGACCAACAGGGTAACGAGCAGTACTTC.